The 24 T cell receptor beta chains given below trace back to one sample, sequenced in a study of blood T cell repertoires in COVID-19. Repertoires were generated with immunoSEQ multiplex PCR, while TCRdb's copy carries only in-frame clones and drops some. This table holds 90,000 to 150,000 clones, roughly nine tenths found once. Sequencing was carried out using peripheral blood. The receptors here all came from a man in his sixties or seventies with active or convalescent COVID-19.

The count of this clone is one. The chain recombines TRBV7-9 with TRBJ2-7; 8 bases line up with TRBD1. The germline CDR1 and CDR2 sequences are SEHNR and FQNEAQ (reference sequence). The length of the CDR3 is 14 residues. Trimming removed 7 bases from V and 3 bases from J; junction bases left unmatched: 8. The chain's CDR3 is CASNPGTGGYEQYF. In DNA, the CDR3 is TGTGCCAGCAACCCCGGGACAGGAGGCTACGAGCAGTACTTC.

This chain uses TRBV27 with TRBJ2-7; 13 positions match TRBD2. V lost 2 bases, J lost 4 bases, and 2 bases stayed unmatched. CDR1 and CDR2 from the germline V gene are MNHEY and SMNVEV (reference sequence). There are 15 residues in the CDR3. CDR3 protein: CASSLGLAGAYEQYF. The CDR3 region has the DNA TGTGCCAGCAGTTTAGGACTAGCGGGGGCATACGAGCAGTACTTC.

The rearrangement uses TRBV2 and TRBJ1-5, with 7 bases identical to TRBD1. V shed 6 bases, J shed 1 base, and the junction held 3 bases outside the gene matches. The CDR3 sequence is 14 residues long. Germline CDR1 is SNHLY and CDR2 is FYNNEI. CDR3 loop: CASRPTGSNQPQHF. In nucleotides, the CDR3 is TGTGCCAGCAGACCGACAGGGAGCAATCAGCCCCAGCATTTT.

CDR3 loop: CASSAGYLPGANVLTF. The CDR3 bases are TGTGCCAGCAGTGCGGGCTACCTCCCTGGGGCCAACGTCCTGACTTTC. The J gene is TRBJ2-6, the V gene TRBV28; D might be TRBD2 (5 bases). The V gene lost 5 bases and the J gene lost 2 bases, with 13 bases spanning the gap. Germline CDR1 MDHEN, CDR2 SYDVKM. The CDR3 is 16 amino acids. The variable domain in full, completed from reference TRBV28 and TRBJ2-6, reads DVKVTQSSRYLVKRTGEKVFLECVQDMDHENMFWYRQDPGLGLRLIYFSYDVKMKEKGDIPEGYSVSREKKERFSLILESASTNQTSMYLCASSAGYLPGANVLTFGAGSRLTVL.

This clone is a singleton in its sample. The V gene is TRBV9, the J gene TRBJ2-7, with 7 positions matching TRBD1. J lost 2 bases, V lost 0 bases, and 8 bases had no gene match. This CDR3 is 16 amino acids long. CDR1 SGDLS and CDR2 YYNGEE come from the germline V gene. In DNA form, the CDR3 reads TGTGCCAGCAGCGTAGCCCAGACAGGGATTCCCTACGAGCAGTACTTC. It yields the protein CASSVAQTGIPYEQYF.

The CDR3 sequence: CASSDTADRGEQYF. The CDR3 region has the DNA TGTGCCAGCAGCGACACGGCGGACCGGGGCGAGCAGTACTTC. The chain employs TRBV4-2 and TRBJ2-7; possible D gene TRBD2, 5 bases. Germline CDR1 LGHNA, CDR2 YNFKEQ. The length of the CDR3 is 14 residues. Trimming removed 5 bases at V and 6 bases at J, with 17 bases between.

This clone was detected once. V and J are TRBV11-3 and TRBJ2-1; D is possibly TRBD1 (6 bases). CDR3 length: 13 residues. V gave up 5 bases and J gave up 6 bases, with 11 bases separating them. The V gene's germline CDR1 is SGHNT and CDR2 YENEEA. CDR3 protein: CASSQGQTNEQFF. The CDR3 DNA sequence: TGTGCCAGCAGCCAAGGACAGACCAATGAGCAGTTCTTC.

The rearrangement links TRBV2 to TRBJ2-2, with 9 positions matching TRBD2. The CDR3 runs 16 residues. Germline-derived CDR1 and CDR2 are SNHLY and FYNNEI. With 7 bases clipped from V and 1 base from J, the junction kept 7 bases outside the gene matches. The CDR3 region has the DNA TGTGCCAGCAAACCCGGGACTAGCAGGAACACCGGGGAGCTGTTTTTT. It specifies CASKPGTSRNTGELFF.

The chain has TRBV18 and TRBJ2-7, with a weak D call TRBD1 (5 bases). The ends were cut back, 2 bases at V and 3 bases at J, with 11 bases in the middle. The germline gives CDR1 KGHSH, CDR2 LQKENI. CDR3 length: 14 residues. CDR3 DNA: TGTGCCAGCTCACCAACAGGAACTGGCTACGAGCAGTACTTC. This codes for CASSPTGTGYEQYF.

The CDR3 reads CATSESGTGRSGTQYF. CDR3 sequence (DNA): TGTGCCACCAGTGAGTCCGGGACAGGCAGATCCGGGACCCAGTACTTC. The V and J genes are TRBV24-1 and TRBJ2-5; 8 bases align to TRBD1. The CDR3 consists of 16 residues. Trimming at V came to 4 bases and at J to 7 bases, leaving 13 bases not matched to a gene. Germline-derived CDR1 and CDR2 are KGHDR and SFDVKD.

The rearrangement links TRBV2 to TRBJ2-2; 8 bases fit TRBD2. Germline V gene sequence: CDR1 SNHLY, CDR2 FYNNEI. Trimming removed 6 bases from V and 3 bases from J; junction bases left unmatched: 6. The CDR3 has 15 amino acids. This CDR3 reads CASSPGGVHTGELFF. Written as DNA, the CDR3 is TGTGCCAGCAGCCCCGGGGGGGTTCACACCGGGGAGCTGTTTTTT.

V and J are TRBV30 and TRBJ1-6; D perhaps matches TRBD1 (5 bases). V lost 4 bases, J lost 1 base, and 8 bases lay in between. The germline gives CDR1 GTSNPN, CDR2 SVGIG (reference sequence). CDR3 length: 14 residues. The CDR3 spells CAWIGGSYNSPLHF. The CDR3 coding sequence is TGTGCCTGGATCGGGGGGTCCTATAATTCACCCCTCCACTTT. The entire variable domain, with the rest obtained from reference TRBV30 and TRBJ1-6, is as follows: SQTIHQWPATLVQPVGSPLSLECTVEGTSNPNLYWYRQAAGRGLQLLFYSVGIGQISSEVPQNLSASRPQDRQFILSSKKLLLSDSGFYLCAWIGGSYNSPLHFGNGTRLTVT.

This sequence joins TRBV6-5 and TRBJ2-5; TRBD1 agrees at 9 bases. This CDR3 region has 15 residues. V was pared by 2 bases and J by 4 bases, with 5 bases of the junction left unmatched. In germline, CDR1 is MNHEY, CDR2 SVGAGI. CDR3 residues: CASSYLAGQGETQYF. Here the CDR3 DNA reads TGTGCCAGCAGTTACCTCGCGGGACAGGGAGAGACCCAGTACTTC.

The chain joins TRBV6-5 to TRBJ1-2; possibly TRBD1 for D (5 bases). Trimming stripped 7 bases from V and 5 bases from J, with 17 bases between. The CDR3 sequence is 14 residues long. Per germline, CDR1 MNHEY and CDR2 SVGAGI. The CDR3 DNA follows: TGTGCCAGCATTCCTGACAGAGCAGGGTATGGCTACACCTTC. Translation: CASIPDRAGYGYTF.

This clone was counted once. J is TRBJ2-2 and V is TRBV6-5, with D possibly matching TRBD2 (6 bases). Trimming removed 7 bases from V and 1 base from J, with 13 bases in between. The CDR3 runs 15 residues. Germline assignment: CDR1 MNHEY and CDR2 SVGAGI. The CDR3 DNA reads TGTGCCAGCAATAGGGTAGCGGTGAACACCGGGGAGCTGTTTTTT. Translated: CASNRVAVNTGELFF.

The V gene is TRBV28, the J gene TRBJ1-5; D is perhaps TRBD1 (6 bases). V gave up 6 bases and J gave up 6 bases, with 15 bases separating them. This CDR3 has 14 amino acids. CDR1 MDHEN and CDR2 SYDVKM come from the germline V gene. In DNA form, the CDR3 reads TGTGCCAGCAGGCGACAGGTTCGTGTTCAGCCCCAGCATTTT. This codes for CASRRQVRVQPQHF.

The sample holds one count of this clone. This sequence joins TRBV6-6 and TRBJ1-1; the D is unclear. CDR3 length equals 13 residues. Trimming pared 6 bases from V and 6 bases from J, leaving 14 bases between. Looked up from germline, CDR1 is MNHNY and CDR2 is SVGAGI (reference sequence). The CDR3: CASRLSGGAEAFF. The CDR3 DNA sequence: TGTGCCAGCAGACTCTCTGGAGGAGCTGAAGCTTTCTTT.

This clone was observed a single time. CDR3 sequence: CASSPRSGPYNEQFF. The CDR3, as DNA: TGTGCCAGCAGCCCACGGAGCGGGCCTTACAATGAGCAGTTCTTC. The chain employs TRBV7-2 and TRBJ2-1; D is perhaps TRBD2 (6 bases). V lost 5 bases and J 4 bases, leaving 15 bases between the germline ends. Germline CDR1 and CDR2: SGHTA and FQGNSA. The CDR3 has 15 amino acids.

The rearrangement links TRBV18 to TRBJ2-3; 7 nucleotides agree with TRBD2. V lost 0 bases to trimming and J lost 6 bases; unmatched junction nucleotides: 3. CDR1 KGHSH and CDR2 LQKENI come from the germline V gene. CDR3 length: 14 residues. The CDR3 nucleotides read TGTGCCAGCTCACCACCGGGGAGGGACGATACGCAGTATTTT. It yields the protein CASSPPGRDDTQYF.

Points on this clone: At one boundary the junction diverges from the germline segment, which might be a read error. In DNA form, the CDR3 reads TGTGCTAGCAGCCCCGAGACAGGCCAAGAGACCCAGTACTTC. Amino acids: CASSPETGQETQYF. This chain links TRBV7-7 with TRBJ2-5; TRBD1 might be the D (6 bases). The CDR3 is 14 amino acids. CDR1 is SSHAT, CDR2 FNYEAQ, per germline (reference sequence).

The chain is built from TRBV19 and TRBJ2-2, with 11 bases identical to TRBD2. In germline, CDR1 is LNHDA, CDR2 SQIVND (reference sequence). With V trimmed by 3 bases and J by 3 bases, 3 bases remained unmatched. The CDR3 has 16 amino acids. For the CDR3, the DNA is TGTGCCAGTAGTATCGAACTAGCGGGAGACACCGGGGAGCTGTTTTTT. Protein: CASSIELAGDTGELFF.

This chain connects TRBV6-5 to TRBJ1-2, with no clear D. V gave up 8 bases and J gave up 0 bases, with 10 bases separating them. Per the germline V gene, CDR1 is MNHEY and CDR2 is SVGAGI. The CDR3 loop spans 13 amino acids. This CDR3 reads CASLIGANYGYTF. The CDR3 DNA reads as TGTGCCAGCCTGATTGGAGCTAACTATGGCTACACCTTC.

This clone showed up just a few times. V is TRBV6-1 and J is TRBJ1-2; D may be TRBD1 (5 bases). Deletions cut 0 bases from V and 5 bases from J, with 16 bases between. This CDR3 is built from 16 residues. Germline V lookup: CDR1 MNHNS, CDR2 SASEGT. CDR3 coding DNA: TGTGCCAGCAGTGAAGCGGTGTCGGATGCAGGGTATGGCTACACCTTC. Translated: CASSEAVSDAGYGYTF.

This chain joins TRBV15 and TRBJ1-5; a weak D match, TRBD1 (6 bases). The V end lost 2 bases, the J end lost 5 bases, and 13 bases lay between the germline ends. In germline, CDR1 is LNHNV, CDR2 YYDKDF (reference sequence). The CDR3 has 15 residues. As DNA, the CDR3 is TGTGCCACCAGCAGATTGCAGGGGTGGGATCAGCCCCAGCATTTT. Translation: CATSRLQGWDQPQHF. The complete variable domain, with remaining parts taken from reference TRBV15 and TRBJ1-5, reads DAMVIQNPRYQVTQFGKPVTLSCSQTLNHNVMYWYQQKSSQAPKLLFHYYDKDFNNEADTPDNFQSRRPNTSFCFLDIRSPGLGDTAMYLCATSRLQGWDQPQHFGDGTRLSIL.